This T cell receptor beta chain stems from a study of cytomegalovirus exposure and HLA in healthy donors. As for the study in general: The same platform was used for the roughly 130 validation repertoires as for the approximately 720 first-cohort repertoires, as reported in a later analysis.

V lost 4 bases and J lost 3; bases outside the gene matches: 6. This CDR3 is 14 amino acids long. Germline V gene data show CDR1 as SGHRS and CDR2 as YFSETQ. Study-level findings and limits: 150 to 200 TCR beta chains were listed as cytomegalovirus-associated. While the bulk of TCR sequences proved rare, some public TCRs turned up in many donors.

This clone was counted a single time. Its specificity is not known. The donors were members of the approximately 110-subject validation cohort (separate from the roughly 660-subject first cohort). The table came from immunoSEQ multiplex PCR; TCRdb's copy has only in-frame clones and leaves some out. The table includes 100,000 to 150,000 clones, approximately 89% detected once. Sequencing was performed on PBMCs. This chain joins TRBV5-1 and TRBJ2-5; 7 bases fit TRBD1. The clonotype was recovered from a woman aged 18-29 years in good health and CMV-seronegative. CDR3 protein: CASSLGTEEETQYF. The CDR3 DNA reads as TGCGCCAGCAGCCTAGGGACAGAAGAAGAGACCCAGTACTTC.